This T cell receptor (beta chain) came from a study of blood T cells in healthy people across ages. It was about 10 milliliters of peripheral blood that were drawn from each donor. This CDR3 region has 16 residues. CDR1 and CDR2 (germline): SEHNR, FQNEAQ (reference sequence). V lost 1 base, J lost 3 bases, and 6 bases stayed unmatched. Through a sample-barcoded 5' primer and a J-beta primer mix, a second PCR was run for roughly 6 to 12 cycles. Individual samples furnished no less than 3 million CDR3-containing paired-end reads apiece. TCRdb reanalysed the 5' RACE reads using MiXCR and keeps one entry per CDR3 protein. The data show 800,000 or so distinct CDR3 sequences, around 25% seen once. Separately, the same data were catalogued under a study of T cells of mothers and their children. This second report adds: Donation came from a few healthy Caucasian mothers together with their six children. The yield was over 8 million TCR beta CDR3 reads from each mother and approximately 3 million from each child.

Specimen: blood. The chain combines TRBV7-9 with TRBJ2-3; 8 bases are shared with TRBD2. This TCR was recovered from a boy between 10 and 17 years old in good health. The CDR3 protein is CASSLGAGGHTDTQYF. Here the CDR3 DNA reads TGTGCCAGCAGCTTAGGCGCGGGAGGACATACAGATACGCAGTATTTT.